This T cell receptor (beta chain) was recovered during a study of T cells in Graves' hyperthyroidism and ophthalmopathy (dated by TCRdb to 2018 to 2020). In the study overall: Peripheral blood was collected at initial diagnosis, before any treatment. TCR V-J signatures able to tell the groups apart were searched for in a discovery cohort of about a hundred patients, of whom more than 40 had Graves' ophthalmopathy and about 60 had stable Graves' hyperthyroidism. Whether ophthalmopathy could be predicted prospectively was tested in an independent validation cohort made up of fewer than 20 hyperthyroidism patients plus 17 patients who later progressed to ophthalmopathy. The approximately 100 discovery patients were randomly split 7:3 into training and test sets. In addition, the study compared T-cell repertoires in thyroid tissue and in blood from 6 or 7 Graves' hyperthyroidism patients. Once sampling was done, hyperthyroidism patients were given methimazole at a starting dose of 30 mg daily, whereas ophthalmopathy patients were given high-dose intravenous methylprednisolone. According to the paper, TCR Vbeta CDR3 sequencing was carried out on over 130 peripheral blood samples, which came from around 43 ophthalmopathy, fewer than 80 hyperthyroidism and 17 progressor patients. Broad study findings and their caveats: In cross-validation, a model built on a 13 V-J signature told ophthalmopathy apart from stable hyperthyroidism with 87.88% sensitivity and approximately 81% specificity, and in testing the same model reached 80%/75%. Most expanded thyroid clonotypes (frequency above 0.001) were also detected in blood, a finding suggesting that blood repertoires may reflect thyroid immune responses. In validation, the model predicted progression to ophthalmopathy with 55% to 71% sensitivity and over 72% specificity, a median of about six months before onset. No statistical method was used to fix the sample size in advance, and group allocation was not hidden from the investigators.

The germline V gene (reference sequence) specifies GTSNPN as CDR1 and SVGIG as CDR2. The CDR3, cysteine through phenylalanine, is 12 amino acids long. Only the CDR3 portion is preserved as DNA: 36 bases, with reading frame beginning at the first base. The junction carries 6 bases between V and J, which are trimmed by 0 bases and 3 bases respectively. Ophthalmopathy patients had moderately to severely active disease, Clinical Activity Score of at least 3, NOSPECS grade of at least 4, and duration under 3 months. Any patient with an uncontrolled infection, another autoimmune disease, pregnancy or lactation was excluded. Diagnoses relied on clinical symptoms, serum thyroxine and TRAb, thyroid ultrasound and orbital computed tomography. PBMCs were isolated from about 10 ml of fresh peripheral blood by Ficoll-Paque density gradient centrifugation. Trizol reagent was used to extract total RNA, and RNA quality was then checked on an Agilent 2100 Bioanalyzer.

TCR beta CDR3 regions were amplified from RNA transcripts. The TCR CDR3 was subjected to a first round of RT-PCR using the HTBI primer set and the Qiagen OneStep RT-PCR kit. Libraries were constructed in a second round of multiplex PCR, after which size selection and purification were performed. Libraries were sequenced paired-end with 100 bp reads on an Illumina HiSeq2000. The authors' pipeline ran thus. SOAPnuke was used to process the raw data, with reads discarded if the reads contained adapters or uncalled bases, had a mean Phred below 15, or lacked an exact constant-primer or identifier match. High-quality paired reads were merged with COPE v1.2.5, and unique nucleotide sequences were defined as clonotypes. MiTCR v1.1 was used to align the clonotypes against IMGT TRBV, TRBD and TRBJ reference segments. The analysis included only V-J combinations with a frequency above 0.0001, which together covered roughly 99% of the repertoires. The TCS score was defined as the ratio of F50 (clonal expansion) to E x V (chaos), calculated using BLOSUM62-based TCRdist between CDR3 peptides within each V-J. Welch's t-statistics and random forest reduced roughly 500 V-J features to 10 to 15, which were used in a naive Bayes classifier (R e1071). TCRdb applied fastp at Q25 and MiXCR to the public reads, then kept only in-frame beta chains. When rows share a CDR3 protein, they turn into one entry using the most common DNA and genes. The V and J calls come from TCRdb's annotation, not from the publication. The sample has hundreds of thousands of distinct CDR3 sequences on record, 24% of them singletons. The ten largest account for approximately 10% of the sample.

Notes on this clonotype: The target of this receptor is not known. The sample holds no much larger clone one base away, and base qualities are not on file.

The sequence came from a woman aged 25 to 39 with Graves' ophthalmopathy. The sequence joins TRBV30 to TRBJ2-7, with no confident D gene call. The sequenced sample consisted of blood. The CDR3 region reads CAWSVVGYEQYF. The nucleotides are TGTGCCTGGAGTGTTGTCGGCTACGAGCAGTACTTC. Supplemented by the reference TRBV30 and TRBJ2-7 proteins around the CDR3, the complete variable domain is SQTIHQWPATLVQPVGSPLSLECTVEGTSNPNLYWYRQAAGRGLQLLFYSVGIGQISSEVPQNLSASRPQDRQFILSSKKLLLSDSGFYLCAWSVVGYEQYFGPGTRLTVT.